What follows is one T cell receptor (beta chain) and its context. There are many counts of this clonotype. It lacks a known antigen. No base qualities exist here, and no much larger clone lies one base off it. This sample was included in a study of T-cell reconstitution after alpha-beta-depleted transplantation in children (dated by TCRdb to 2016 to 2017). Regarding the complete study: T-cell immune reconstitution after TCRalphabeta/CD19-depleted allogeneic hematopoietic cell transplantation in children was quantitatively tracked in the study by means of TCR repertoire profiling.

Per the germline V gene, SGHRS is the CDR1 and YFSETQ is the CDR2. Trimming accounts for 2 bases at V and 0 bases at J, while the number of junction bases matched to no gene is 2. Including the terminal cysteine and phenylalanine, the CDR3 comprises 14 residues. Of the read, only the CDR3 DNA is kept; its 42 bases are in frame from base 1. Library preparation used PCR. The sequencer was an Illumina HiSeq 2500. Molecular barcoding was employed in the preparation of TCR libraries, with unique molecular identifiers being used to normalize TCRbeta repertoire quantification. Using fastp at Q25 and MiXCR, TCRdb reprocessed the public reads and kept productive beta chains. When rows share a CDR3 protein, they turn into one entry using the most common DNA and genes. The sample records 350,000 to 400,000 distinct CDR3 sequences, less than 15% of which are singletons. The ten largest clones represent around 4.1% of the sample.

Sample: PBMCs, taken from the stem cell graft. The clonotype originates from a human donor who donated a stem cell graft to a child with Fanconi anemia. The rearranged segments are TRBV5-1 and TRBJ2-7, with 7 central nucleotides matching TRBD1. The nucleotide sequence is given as TGCGCCAGCAGCTTTAGGACAGGCTCCTACGAGCAGTACTTC. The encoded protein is CASSFRTGSYEQYF.